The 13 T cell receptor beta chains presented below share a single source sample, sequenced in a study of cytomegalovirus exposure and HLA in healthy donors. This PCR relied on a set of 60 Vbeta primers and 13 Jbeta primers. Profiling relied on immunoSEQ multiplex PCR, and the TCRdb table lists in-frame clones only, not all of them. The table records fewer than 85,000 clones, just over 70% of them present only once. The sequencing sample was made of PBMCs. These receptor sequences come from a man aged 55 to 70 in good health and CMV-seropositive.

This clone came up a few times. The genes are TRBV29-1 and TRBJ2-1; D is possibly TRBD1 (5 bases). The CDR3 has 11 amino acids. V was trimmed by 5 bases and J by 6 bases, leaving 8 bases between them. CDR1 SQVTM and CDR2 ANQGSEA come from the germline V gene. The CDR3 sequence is CSVPQGNEQFF. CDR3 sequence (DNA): TGCAGCGTTCCTCAGGGCAATGAGCAGTTCTTC.

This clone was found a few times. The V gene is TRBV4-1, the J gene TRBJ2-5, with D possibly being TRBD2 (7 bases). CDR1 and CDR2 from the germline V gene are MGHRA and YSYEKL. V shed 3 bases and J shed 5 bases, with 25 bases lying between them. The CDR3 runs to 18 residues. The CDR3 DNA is TGCGCCAGCAGCCACCGGAGAGGGGGGGGAATAAAGGGGGAGACCCAGTACTTC. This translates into CASSHRRGGGIKGETQYF.

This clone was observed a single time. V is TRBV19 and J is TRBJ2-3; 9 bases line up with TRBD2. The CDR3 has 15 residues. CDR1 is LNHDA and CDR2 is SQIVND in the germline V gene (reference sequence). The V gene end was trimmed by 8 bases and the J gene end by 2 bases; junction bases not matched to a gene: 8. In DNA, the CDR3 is TGTGCCAGTCGTGGGACTAGCAGGTTCACAGATACGCAGTATTTT. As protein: CASRGTSRFTDTQYF.

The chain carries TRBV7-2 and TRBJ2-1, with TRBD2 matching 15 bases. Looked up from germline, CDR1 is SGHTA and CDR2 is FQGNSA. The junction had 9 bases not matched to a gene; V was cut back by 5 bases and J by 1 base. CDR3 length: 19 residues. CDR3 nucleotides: TGTGCCAGCAGCCAACCTGGGACTAGCGGGGGGCCTTCCTACAATGAGCAGTTCTTC. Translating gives CASSQPGTSGGPSYNEQFF.

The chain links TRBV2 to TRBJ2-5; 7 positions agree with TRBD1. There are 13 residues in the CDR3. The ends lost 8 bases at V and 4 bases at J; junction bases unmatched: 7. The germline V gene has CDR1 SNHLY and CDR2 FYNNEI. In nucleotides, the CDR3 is TGTGCCAGCCACGGGACAGAACTAGAGACCCAGTACTTC. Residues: CASHGTELETQYF.

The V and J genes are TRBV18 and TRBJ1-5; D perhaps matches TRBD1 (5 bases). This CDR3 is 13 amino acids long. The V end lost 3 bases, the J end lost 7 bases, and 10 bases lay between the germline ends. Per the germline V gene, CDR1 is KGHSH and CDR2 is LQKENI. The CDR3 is CASSPGGRQPQHF. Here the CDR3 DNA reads TGTGCCAGCTCACCGGGGGGGAGACAGCCCCAGCATTTT.

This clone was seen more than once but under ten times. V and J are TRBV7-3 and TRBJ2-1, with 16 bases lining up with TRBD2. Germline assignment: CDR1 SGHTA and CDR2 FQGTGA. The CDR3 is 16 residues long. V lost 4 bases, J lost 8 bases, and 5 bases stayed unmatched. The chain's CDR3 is CASSSGTSGRADEQFF. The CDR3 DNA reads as TGTGCCAGCAGCTCGGGGACTAGCGGGAGGGCCGATGAGCAGTTCTTC.

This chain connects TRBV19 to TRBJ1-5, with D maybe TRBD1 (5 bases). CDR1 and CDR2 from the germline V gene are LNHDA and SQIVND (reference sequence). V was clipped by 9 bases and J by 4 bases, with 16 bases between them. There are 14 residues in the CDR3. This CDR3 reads CASQYGAFNQPQHF. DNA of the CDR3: TGTGCCAGCCAGTATGGGGCTTTTAATCAGCCCCAGCATTTT.

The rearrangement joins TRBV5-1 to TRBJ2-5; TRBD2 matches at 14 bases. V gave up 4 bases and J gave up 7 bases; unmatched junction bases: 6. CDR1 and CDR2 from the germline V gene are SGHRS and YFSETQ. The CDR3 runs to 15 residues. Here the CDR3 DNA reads TGCGCCAGCAGCCCGGGACTAGCGGGGGAGGTGACCCAGTACTTC. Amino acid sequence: CASSPGLAGEVTQYF. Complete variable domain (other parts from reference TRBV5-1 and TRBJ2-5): KAGVTQTPRYLIKTRGQQVTLSCSPISGHRSVSWYQQTPGQGLQFLFEYFSETQRNKGNFPGRFSGRQFSNSRSEMNVSTLELGDSALYLCASSPGLAGEVTQYFGPGTRLLVL.

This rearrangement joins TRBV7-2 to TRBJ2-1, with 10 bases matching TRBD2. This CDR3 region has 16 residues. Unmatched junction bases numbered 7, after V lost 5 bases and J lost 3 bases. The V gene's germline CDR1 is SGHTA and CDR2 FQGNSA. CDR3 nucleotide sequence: TGTGCCAGCAGCCCCTCAGCGGGGGGGCTCTACAATGAGCAGTTCTTC. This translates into CASSPSAGGLYNEQFF.

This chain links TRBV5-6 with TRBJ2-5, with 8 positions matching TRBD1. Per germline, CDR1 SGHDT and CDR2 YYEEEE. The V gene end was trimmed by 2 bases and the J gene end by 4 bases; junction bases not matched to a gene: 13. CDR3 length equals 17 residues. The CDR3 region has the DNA TGTGCCAGCAGCTTTACGGCAGGGGGCGCGCGGGGAGAGACCCAGTACTTC. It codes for CASSFTAGGARGETQYF.

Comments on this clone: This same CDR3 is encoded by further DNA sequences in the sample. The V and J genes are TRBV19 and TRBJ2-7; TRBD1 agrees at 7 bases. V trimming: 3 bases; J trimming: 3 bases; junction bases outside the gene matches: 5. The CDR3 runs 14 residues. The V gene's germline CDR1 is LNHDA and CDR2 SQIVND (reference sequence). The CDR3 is CASSIRDSYYEQYF. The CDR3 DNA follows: TGTGCCAGTAGTATTAGGGACAGCTACTACGAGCAGTACTTC.

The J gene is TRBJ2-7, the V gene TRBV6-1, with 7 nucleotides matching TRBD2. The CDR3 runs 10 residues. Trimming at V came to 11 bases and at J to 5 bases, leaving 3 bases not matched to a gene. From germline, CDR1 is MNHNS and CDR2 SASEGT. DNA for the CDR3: TGTGCCGGACTAGGGGACGAGCAGTACTTC. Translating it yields CAGLGDEQYF.